Presented here are 9 T cell receptor beta chains from one specimen sequenced in a study of human CD8 memory T cell subsets (dated by TCRdb to 2020 to 2022). A Human TCR Profiling Kit was used to prepare UMI-labeled 5' RACE TCRbeta libraries. Once TCRdb had reprocessed the reads, it stored one entry per CDR3 protein sequence and supplied no DNA. This specimen's table enumerates roughly 3,000 distinct CDR3 sequences. Of the sample, about 33% falls within the top ten clones. The sequenced material came from CD8+ T cells from PBMCs. These receptors were collected from a human donor in good health.

The chain employs TRBV5-1 and TRBJ1-1; TCRdb indicates TRBD1, and absent DNA this call remains unverified. The germline gives CDR1 SGHRS, CDR2 YFSETQ. The CDR3 loop spans 16 amino acids. CDR3 residues: CASSLSQGAMNTEAFF.

This chain links TRBV7-2 with TRBJ2-3; there is no DNA to check the TCRdb D call of TRBD2. This CDR3 spans 16 amino acids. Germline assignment: CDR1 SGHTA and CDR2 FQGNSA. This CDR3 reads CASSPPASPGTDTQYF.

The chain has TRBV9 and TRBJ2-2; no DNA is available, so the TRBD2 call from TCRdb remains unchecked. CDR3 size: 19 residues. Germline V CDR1 and CDR2: SGDLS, YYNGEE. The CDR3 sequence is CASSPELGSLATNTGELFF. Full variable domain (outside the CDR3, taken from reference TRBV9 and TRBJ2-2): DSGVTQTPKHLITATGQRVTLRCSPRSGDLSVYWYQQSLDQGLQFLIQYYNGEERAKGNILERFSAQQFPDLHSELNLSSLELGDSALYFCASSPELGSLATNTGELFFGEGSRLTVL.

Its frequency marks this clonotype as medium-sized (0.01 to 0.1%). The genes are TRBV14 and TRBJ1-6. The CDR3 spans 17 residues. Per germline, CDR1 SGHDN and CDR2 FVKESK. CDR3 in amino acids: CASRSSRDSLANSPLHF.

The chain combines TRBV6-5 with TRBJ2-7. The V gene's germline CDR1 is MNHEY and CDR2 SVGAGI. The CDR3 has 14 amino acids. The CDR3 loop is CASSYSDTANEQYF.

This chain links TRBV4-3 with TRBJ2-7. Per germline, CDR1 LGHNA and CDR2 YSLEER. The CDR3 extends over 13 amino acids. CDR3 loop: CASSQSVVYEQYF.

According to its frequency, this clonotype is medium-sized. The rearrangement joins TRBV12-3 or TRBV12-4 to TRBJ2-3; TCRdb's D call of TRBD2 is untestable without DNA. CDR3 size: 19 residues. The chain's CDR3 is CASSHHSSGRTTSTDTQYF.

The V and J genes are TRBV3-1 and TRBJ2-7. The CDR3 covers 12 residues. The germline V gene encodes CDR1 LGHDT and CDR2 YNNKEL (reference sequence). The CDR3: CASSPTTDEQYF.

This clonotype is classed as medium-sized by frequency. V and J are TRBV15 and TRBJ2-7; TCRdb's D gene call, TRBD2, goes unchecked for lack of DNA. The CDR3 has 15 residues. Per the germline V gene, CDR1 is LNHNV and CDR2 is YYDKDF (reference sequence). Here the CDR3 reads CATSPTSGSPHEQYF.